Below, 2 T cell receptor beta chains from the same sample are listed, as sequenced in a study of cytomegalovirus exposure and HLA in healthy donors. The PCR made use of 60 Vbeta and 13 Jbeta primers. TCRdb's table, derived via immunoSEQ multiplex PCR, lists solely in-frame clones and lacks some. The profile shows over 110,000 clones, about 80% of them singletons. The sequenced sample was PBMCs. The receptors originated from a male donor in good health and CMV-seropositive.

The chain links TRBV19 to TRBJ1-5, with a tentative D call TRBD1 (6 bases). This CDR3 spans 15 amino acids. The germline gives CDR1 LNHDA, CDR2 SQIVND (reference sequence). Trimming shortened V by 3 bases and J by 4 bases, and 13 bases separated the two germline ends. The chain's CDR3 is CASSISGTYNQPQHF. CDR3 in DNA: TGTGCCAGTAGTATCTCGGGGACATATAATCAGCCCCAGCATTTT.

The gene calls are TRBV9 and TRBJ1-1; D not resolved. CDR3 length: 13 residues. V was cut by 1 base and J by 0 bases, with 4 bases left in between. CDR1 and CDR2 (germline): SGDLS, YYNGEE. The CDR3 DNA sequence: TGTGCCAGCAGCGTACTCCTGAACACTGAAGCTTTCTTT. It specifies CASSVLLNTEAFF.